Each of the 19 T cell receptor beta chains below was sequenced from the same sample in a study of blood T cell repertoires in COVID-19. Clones were read by immunoSEQ multiplex PCR, and TCRdb kept only the in-frame ones, dropping some. Of 250,000 or so clones listed, about 83% are singletons. The source material was peripheral blood. The receptors were sampled from an older man with acute or convalescent COVID-19.

V and J are TRBV7-2 and TRBJ1-2; 10 bases agree with TRBD1. Germline lookup yields CDR1 SGHTA and CDR2 FQGNSA. V dropped 0 bases and J dropped 5; count of bases not matched to a gene: 3. The CDR3 totals 15 residues. Written as DNA, the CDR3 is TGTGCCAGCAGCTTAGCATCGGGACAGGGGTATGGCTACACCTTC. Protein sequence: CASSLASGQGYGYTF.

The chain joins TRBV11-3 to TRBJ2-1; D not certain. This CDR3 spans 16 amino acids. The ends were cut back, 1 base at V and 6 bases at J, with 16 bases in the middle. The germline V gene has CDR1 SGHNT and CDR2 YENEEA. CDR3 DNA sequence: TGTGCCAGCAGCTTAGGAGATATCAGGATCGGCAATGAGCAGTTCTTC. It encodes CASSLGDIRIGNEQFF. The variable domain in full, completed from reference TRBV11-3 and TRBJ2-1, reads EAGVVQSPRYKIIEKKQPVAFWCNPISGHNTLYWYLQNLGQGPELLIRYENEEAVDDSQLPKDRFSAERLKGVDSTLKIQPAELGDSAVYLCASSLGDIRIGNEQFFGPGTRLTVL.

J is TRBJ2-1 and V is TRBV5-1, with 8 bases matching TRBD2. The CDR3 has 15 residues. Germline CDR1 and CDR2: SGHRS and YFSETQ. Losses at the gene ends were 1 base for V and 7 bases for J; bases not matched to a gene: 7. CDR3 nucleotide sequence: TGCGCCAGCAGCTTGAGCGGGAGCTTGCGGAATGAGCAGTTCTTC. It specifies CASSLSGSLRNEQFF.

This clone appeared once. The V gene is TRBV21-1, the J gene TRBJ2-4; the D call in the table, TRBD2, was not verified against the DNA. TRBV21-1 is reported as a pseudogene. The CDR3 consists of 20 residues. The CDR3 region is CASSNRTSGRAGWTKNIQYF. CDR3 coding DNA: TGTGCCAGCAGCAACCGGACTAGCGGGAGGGCCGGGTGGACCAAAAACATTCAGTACTTC.

Only one count was recorded for this clone. The genes are TRBV2 and TRBJ2-1; no definite D call. Germline CDR1 reads SNHLY; CDR2 reads FYNNEI. V shed 8 bases and J shed 4 bases, with 12 bases lying between them. This CDR3 has 13 amino acids. The CDR3 protein is CASSRLNYNEQFF. As DNA, the CDR3 is TGTGCCAGCTCGAGACTGAATTACAATGAGCAGTTCTTC.

The genes are TRBV14 and TRBJ2-1, with 9 bases lining up with TRBD1. Trimming removed 1 base from V and 8 bases from J; junction bases left unmatched: 9. Germline V gives CDR1 SGHDN, CDR2 FVKESK. This CDR3 region has 16 residues. CDR3 loop: CASSQARAGQGYEQFF. The CDR3 coding sequence is TGTGCCAGCAGCCAAGCTAGGGCGGGACAGGGCTATGAGCAGTTCTTC.

The chain carries TRBV5-1 and TRBJ2-1, with 7 bases fitting TRBD1. Germline V gene data show CDR1 as SGHRS and CDR2 as YFSETQ. J was trimmed by 6 bases and V by 4 bases; bases with no gene match: 13. The CDR3 is 16 amino acids. The CDR3 loop reads CASSPGTDYTLNEQFF. The CDR3 DNA reads as TGCGCCAGCAGCCCTGGGACAGACTATACGCTCAATGAGCAGTTCTTC.

This sequence joins TRBV6-6 and TRBJ1-5, with 7 bases lining up with TRBD1. V lost 6 bases, J lost 11 bases, and 13 bases stayed unmatched. The CDR3 loop spans 14 amino acids. The germline gives CDR1 MNHNY, CDR2 SVGAGI (reference sequence). The CDR3 is CASSPPQGGRAQHF. CDR3 bases: TGTGCCAGCAGCCCACCTCAGGGGGGTCGAGCCCAGCATTTT.

The chain couples TRBV12-3 or TRBV12-4 to TRBJ1-2; D remains unclear. The CDR3 loop spans 11 amino acids. V lost 6 bases and J lost 8, with 10 bases in between. CDR3 amino acids: CASSHRGGYTF. The CDR3 nucleotides read TGTGCCAGCAGCCATCGCGGAGGCTACACCTTC.

The chain links TRBV5-1 to TRBJ2-7; TRBD1 is a possible D gene (6 bases). Between the trimmed V and J ends, which lost 5 bases and 2 bases, there was a span of 8 bases. Germline lookup yields CDR1 SGHRS and CDR2 YFSETQ. The CDR3 runs to 12 residues. The CDR3 reads CASRDSTYEQYF. CDR3 nucleotides: TGCGCCAGCAGGGACAGTACCTACGAGCAGTACTTC.

This rearrangement joins TRBV7-8 to TRBJ1-6; possible D gene TRBD1, 6 bases. Germline CDR1 is SGHVS and CDR2 is FQNEAQ. V lost 5 bases and J lost 0, with 14 bases in between. The CDR3 is 17 residues long. Here the CDR3 reads CASSGDRRNSYNSPLHF. DNA for the CDR3: TGTGCCAGCAGCGGAGACAGGCGAAACTCCTATAATTCACCCCTCCACTTT.

The rearrangement uses TRBV5-6 and TRBJ1-5, with 7 bases matching TRBD1. V shed 2 bases, J shed 6 bases, and the junction held 8 bases outside the gene matches. Germline V CDR1 and CDR2: SGHDT, YYEEEE. The CDR3 spans 15 residues. This chain's CDR3 is CASSFRDSRSQPQHF. CDR3 nucleotides: TGTGCCAGCAGCTTCCGGGACAGTAGAAGTCAGCCCCAGCATTTT.

V usage is TRBV24-1 and J usage is TRBJ2-3, with 11 bases lining up with TRBD2. This CDR3 has 12 residues. Germline CDR1 and CDR2: KGHDR and SFDVKD. V shed 4 bases and J 15 bases; nucleotides not matched to a gene: 5. The DNA for the CDR3 is TGTGCCACCAGTGACGCGGGACTAGCGGCATATTTT. Translated: CATSDAGLAAYF.

This chain links TRBV6-5 with TRBJ1-1; D is unclear. This CDR3 spans 16 amino acids. Germline CDR1 MNHEY, CDR2 SVGAGI. Trimming stripped 0 bases from V and 1 base from J, with 12 bases between. The CDR3 nucleotides are TGTGCCAGCAGTTACTCTTCCCTTACAGCGAACACTGAAGCTTTCTTT. Its protein is CASSYSSLTANTEAFF.

This chain links TRBV7-9 with TRBJ1-1; a possible D gene is TRBD1 (5 bases). V shed 4 bases and J shed 5 bases, with 17 bases lying between them. Looked up from germline, CDR1 is SEHNR and CDR2 is FQNEAQ (reference sequence). This CDR3 is built from 15 residues. The CDR3 nucleotides are TGTGCCAGCAGCTCCAACAGGTTGTCAAGTACTGAAGCTTTCTTT. Translation gives CASSSNRLSSTEAFF.

Ten or more counts support this clone. The rearrangement joins TRBV2 to TRBJ1-4; maybe TRBD1 (5 bases). CDR1 is SNHLY and CDR2 is FYNNEI in the germline V gene. This CDR3 has 14 amino acids. Trimming left V 4 bases short and J 1 base short, with 7 bases between. CDR3 nucleotides: TGTGCCAGCAGTGGGCAGGGAACTAATGAAAAACTGTTTTTT. Its protein is CASSGQGTNEKLFF.

J is TRBJ1-3 and V is TRBV19; 8 bases fit TRBD1. The germline V gene has CDR1 LNHDA and CDR2 SQIVND (reference sequence). V was clipped by 5 bases and J by 0 bases; unmatched bases: 12. This CDR3 has 18 residues. The CDR3 spells CASSGTTGALSSGNTIYF. The CDR3 bases are TGTGCCAGTAGTGGCACGACAGGGGCCCTATCCTCTGGAAACACCATATATTTT.

The chain uses TRBV10-3 and TRBJ1-1; D might be TRBD1 (5 bases). The CDR3 spans 13 residues. Germline V gives CDR1 ENHRY, CDR2 SYGVKD. Trimming took off 6 bases at V and 5 bases at J, with 13 bases between the two ends. The CDR3: CAISPQAGTEAFF. The CDR3 bases are TGTGCCATCAGCCCACAGGCTGGGACTGAAGCTTTCTTT.

The chain carries TRBV19 and TRBJ2-3, with TRBD1 matching over 9 bases. V was pared by 4 bases and J by 2 bases, with 10 bases of the junction left unmatched. The CDR3 spans 17 residues. CDR1 and CDR2 from the germline V gene are LNHDA and SQIVND (reference sequence). The CDR3 protein is CASSTPGQGRDTDTQYF. In DNA form, the CDR3 reads TGTGCCAGTAGTACCCCGGGACAGGGACGGGACACAGATACGCAGTATTTT.